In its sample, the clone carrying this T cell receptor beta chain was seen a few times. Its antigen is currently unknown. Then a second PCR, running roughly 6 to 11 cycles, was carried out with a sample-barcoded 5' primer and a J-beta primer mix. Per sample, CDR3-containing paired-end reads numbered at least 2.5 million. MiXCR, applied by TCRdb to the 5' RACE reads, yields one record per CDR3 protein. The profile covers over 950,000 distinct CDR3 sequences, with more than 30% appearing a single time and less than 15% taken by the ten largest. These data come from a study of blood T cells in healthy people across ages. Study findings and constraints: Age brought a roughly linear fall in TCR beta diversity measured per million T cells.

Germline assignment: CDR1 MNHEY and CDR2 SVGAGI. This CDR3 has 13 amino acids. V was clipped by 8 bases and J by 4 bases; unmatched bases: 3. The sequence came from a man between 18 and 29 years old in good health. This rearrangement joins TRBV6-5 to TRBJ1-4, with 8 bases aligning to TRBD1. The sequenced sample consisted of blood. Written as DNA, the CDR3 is TGTGCCAGCGGCGGACAGGGTAATGAAAAACTGTTTTTT. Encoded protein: CASGGQGNEKLFF.